This entry concerns a single T cell receptor (beta chain). Some clones are missing from TCRdb's copy, which holds only in-frame ones; the method was immunoSEQ multiplex PCR. This sample has 100,000 to 150,000 clones; approximately 86% occur once, and the top ten carry more than 9.5%. This specimen belongs to a study of blood T cell repertoires in COVID-19. Study summary: PBMCs, B-cell-depleted T cells, or T cells provided the cDNA or gDNA that made up the material.

V was shortened by 0 bases and J by 4 bases, with 15 bases between the two germline ends. Germline loops: CDR1 MGHRA, CDR2 YSYEKL. This CDR3 is 16 amino acids long. This clonotype was sampled from a woman in her 70s with COVID-19, enrolled during active disease. The sample taken for sequencing was peripheral blood. This chain uses TRBV4-1 with TRBJ1-2; no definite D call. In DNA, the CDR3 is TGCGCCAGCAGCCAAGATCAAGAGGGCAGACTCTATGGCTACACCTTC. Amino acids: CASSQDQEGRLYGYTF.